The T cell receptor (beta chain) under discussion was sequenced for a study of cytomegalovirus exposure and HLA in healthy donors. Trimming cost V 6 bases and J 5 bases, with 19 bases left between them. CDR3 length: 15 amino acids. Germline V gene data show CDR1 as SNHLY and CDR2 as FYNNEI. The PCR used 60 Vbeta and 13 Jbeta primers. Original processing notes: Some 12 million shared chains were among the 65 million to 85 million unique TCR beta chains that a later analysis counted. Using immunoSEQ multiplex PCR, the repertoire was profiled, and TCRdb retains in-frame clones only, with some absent. The D gene and trimming were derived from the DNA, and the V and J assignments and clone size from that table. The sample has around 80,000 clones; approximately 69% are singletons.

The receptor was isolated from a man in his forties in good health and CMV-seropositive. The sample consisted of PBMCs. The gene calls are TRBV2 and TRBJ2-5; D perhaps matches TRBD1 (7 bases). The CDR3 loop is CASRENTGAGETQYF. DNA for the CDR3: TGTGCCAGCAGGGAGAATACAGGGGCGGGGGAGACCCAGTACTTC.